This is a list of T cell receptor beta chains from one sample in a study of early T cells in non-severe SARS-CoV-2 infection. TCRdb fed the 5' RACE reads into MiXCR, producing one record per CDR3 protein. The sample lists about 64,000 distinct CDR3 sequences; about 19% were seen once. This material consisted of whole blood, taken at baseline. The receptor set was obtained from an adult who was a healthcare worker with PCR-confirmed SARS-CoV-2 infection or an uninfected control (not recorded which). Both conserved end residues are part of each CDR3. A D gene is named only where the DNA matches it firmly. Only part of the rows carry a size: once, few, many, or a class if the clone is expanded.

TRBJ1-2 | TRBD1 | TRBV20-1 | few | CSAKGAHGYTF | TGCAGTGCTAAGGGGGCGCATGGCTACACCTTC
TRBJ1-6 | NA | TRBV30 | few | CAWSLGSPLHF | TGTGCCTGGAGTCTGGGGTCACCCCTCCACTTT
TRBJ1-1 | NA | TRBV29-1 | NA | CSAEEGFTEAFF | TGCAGCGCTGAGGAGGGTTTTACTGAAGCTTTCTTT
TRBJ1-6 | NA | TRBV3-1 | NA | CASSLMTGTRSPLHF | TGTGCCAGCAGCCTGATGACAGGAACACGTTCACCCCTCCACTTT
TRBJ2-1 | TRBD1 | TRBV7-9 | many | CASRAGQGGNEQFF | TGTGCCAGCCGCGCGGGACAGGGTGGGAATGAGCAGTTCTTC
TRBJ2-7 | TRBD1 | TRBV29-1 | few | CSVEIQDRGYEQYF | TGCAGCGTCGAGATACAGGACAGGGGCTACGAGCAGTACTTC
TRBJ2-1 | TRBD2 | TRBV24-1 | few | CATSDLGLAGGPSSYNEQFF | TGTGCCACCAGTGACCTCGGACTAGCGGGGGGACCGAGCTCCTACAATGAGCAGTTCTTC
TRBJ2-1 | TRBD1 | TRBV2 | NA | CASRPSGTGLSGNEQFF | TGTGCCAGCAGGCCGTCCGGGACAGGCCTTTCCGGCAATGAGCAGTTCTTC
TRBJ1-4 | NA | TRBV3-1 | many | CASSPRTKANEKLFF | TGTGCCAGCAGCCCCCGGACAAAAGCTAATGAAAAACTGTTTTTT
TRBJ2-2 | TRBD2 | TRBV12-3/TRBV12-4 | few | CASSRRDGSGGPGTGELFF | TGTGCCAGCTCCCGGAGAGACGGTAGCGGGGGCCCGGGGACCGGGGAGCTGTTTTTT
TRBJ2-4 | TRBD2 | TRBV4-1 | NA | CASSQVGRGLVKNIQYF | TGCGCCAGCAGCCAAGTAGGGAGGGGACTAGTCAAAAACATTCAGTACTTC
TRBJ2-5 | NA | TRBV7-3 | many | CASGMGGETQYF | TGTGCCAGCGGGATGGGGGGAGAGACCCAGTACTTC
TRBJ2-1 | NA | TRBV4-1 | many | CASSPPSANEQFF | TGCGCCAGCAGCCCGCCTAGCGCCAATGAGCAGTTCTTC
TRBJ2-3 | NA | TRBV21-1 | NA | CASSLSGGATDTQYF | TGTGCCAGCAGCCTGTCCGGGGGGGCCACAGATACGCAGTATTTT
TRBJ1-6 | NA | TRBV12-3/TRBV12-4 | few | CASSLKGGNNSPLHF | TGTGCCAGCAGTTTGAAGGGGGGGAATAATTCACCCCTCCACTTT
TRBJ1-1 | NA | TRBV7-9 | NA | CASSPHTNTEAFF | TGTGCCAGCAGCCCTCATACGAACACTGAAGCTTTCTTT
TRBJ2-1 | NA | TRBV6-5 | few | CASSQYRNSYNEQFF | TGTGCCAGCAGTCAATACCGTAACTCCTACAATGAGCAGTTCTTC
TRBJ1-1 | NA | TRBV29-1 | NA | CSVRQEGAFF | TGCAGCGTTAGACAGGAAGGAGCTTTCTTT
TRBJ1-4 | NA | TRBV2 | few | CASVSPDSNEKLFF | TGTGCCAGCGTCTCGCCGGATTCAAATGAAAAACTGTTTTTT
TRBJ1-6 | NA | TRBV20-1 | few | CSARAGVNSPLHF | TGCAGTGCTAGAGCAGGGGTCAATTCACCCCTCCACTTT
TRBJ2-1 | NA | TRBV27 | NA | CASSDRDEYNEQFF | TGTGCCAGCAGTGACAGAGATGAGTACAATGAGCAGTTCTTC
TRBJ1-1 | NA | TRBV19 | many | CASSPGPGTEAFF | TGTGCCAGTAGTCCAGGGCCGGGGACTGAAGCTTTCTTT
TRBJ1-4 | NA | TRBV12-3/TRBV12-4 | many | CASSSYLGRATNEKLFF | TGTGCCAGCAGTTCTTATTTGGGCAGGGCAACTAATGAAAAACTGTTTTTT
TRBJ1-2 | NA | TRBV25-1 | NA | CASSESTDDNYGYTF | TGTGCCAGCAGTGAATCCACAGACGACAACTATGGCTACACCTTC